The present entry profiles one T cell receptor beta chain with its context. This clonotype turned up a few times. Its antigen is still unknown. The input lacks base qualities; no much larger clone sits a single base away. These data originate in a study of blood T cells in healthy people across ages (dated by TCRdb to about 2015). In the study overall: In model experiments, template switching captured about one uniquely barcoded TCR beta cDNA molecule for every two T cells. The study measured age-related changes in TCR beta repertoire diversity using deep sequencing normalized with unique cDNA molecular identifiers. The donors were split into four age groups: young (average 16 years), middle-aged (roughly 40), aged (approximately 59) and long-lived (82). To avoid experimental bias, donors of different ages were distributed randomly across sequencing lanes. For two donors (one aged 18 to 29 and one aged 80 or older), the study analyzed two additional independent replicas of 1 million unique cDNA reads from the same blood draw. Summary of the overall study and its limitations: Because profiling used bulk unsorted PBMCs, naive and antigen-experienced compartments could not be compared conclusively. Donor CMV infection status was unknown, potentially confounding age-related changes in expanded clonotypes. There was a strong correlation between observed TCR beta diversity and the percentage of naive T cells measured by flow cytometry. Observed TCR beta diversity per million T cells fell roughly linearly with age, and a significant reduction was already apparent by age roughly 40. Estimates of total diversity based on one million sequenced T cells were regarded as lower bounds and as underestimates. Compared with the aged group, the long-lived group had more naive CD4+ T cells, fewer expanded clones and increased TCR diversity, suggesting age selection.

Libraries were made using 5' RACE. Sequenced on an Illumina HiSeq 2500. The second PCR ran for about 7 to 11 cycles and used a J-beta primer mix along with a sample-barcoded 5' primer. Each TCR beta cDNA molecule received a unique molecular identifier from a template-switch 5' adaptor carrying 12 random nucleotides. At least 2.5 million CDR3-containing paired-end reads were obtained from each sample. The Mint cDNA synthesis kit, primed by a TRBC-specific oligonucleotide, was used to synthesize first-strand cDNA from all RNA. Following uracil-DNA glycosylase treatment, all cDNA underwent a first 18-cycle PCR with the universal primers M1SS and BC2_uni_R. The source study handled its data this way. For normalization, 1 million high-quality reads, each with a distinct molecular identifier, were randomly selected from each sample. Reads with shared molecular identifiers were discarded instead of being binned into consensus sequences. MiTCR, with a Q25 quality threshold and the strictest error-elimination algorithm, was used for CDR3 identification, clonotype clustering and error correction. A nonparametric unseen species model with Euler transformation was used to estimate a lower bound on total TCR beta diversity. The raw public reads went through TCRdb reprocessing: fastp at Q25, MiXCR clone calling, in-frame beta chains kept. Each CDR3 protein appears once, grouped with its most common genes and DNA. For this entry, the V and J calls and clone size follow TCRdb and not the study's own pipeline. The sample table lists fewer than 900,000 distinct CDR3 sequences, approximately 39% of them with a count of one. The ten largest make up around a fifth of the sample.

From its cysteine to its phenylalanine, the CDR3 spans 13 amino acids. Kept here is only the CDR3 DNA, which spans 39 bases and is read in frame from base 1. Per the germline V gene, ENHRY is the CDR1 and SYGVKD is the CDR2. Donors were 35 to 40 systemically healthy Caucasian individuals from Russia aged 6 to 90 years. Each donor gave around 9.5 milliliters of peripheral blood, collected into EDTA-treated Vacutainer tubes. Ficoll-Paque density-gradient centrifugation was used to isolate PBMCs, with at least 7 million per sample. Total RNA, at least 5 micrograms per sample, was extracted from PBMCs with Trizol reagent. The percentages of naive CD45RAhigh/CD27high T cells were determined by flow cytometry on a PBMC aliquot from every donor.

The chain is assembled from TRBV10-3 and TRBJ2-4; a tentative D match to TRBD1 spans 7 bases. The DNA end is a closer match to TRBJ2-7, so the J assignment may be wrong. This sequence originates from a woman aged 55-70 years in good health. The source material was blood. Read as DNA, the sequence is TGTGCCGCCCAGCCCAGGGGGGCCCACGAGCAGTACTTC. Its protein reads: CAAQPRGAHEQYF.